This passage covers 31 T cell receptor beta chains from one sample sequenced in a study of identical twins. TCRdb re-analysed the 5' RACE reads in MiXCR, keeping a single row per CDR3 protein. The data show about 550,000 distinct CDR3 sequences, with about a fifth seen just once and approximately 0.49% held by the top ten. The same sample was also studied in work on yellow fever vaccine responses in identical twins.

The sample taken for sequencing was CD4+ T cells sorted from blood. All receptors derive from a woman under 30 in good health.

The rearrangement uses TRBV14 and TRBJ2-7; TRBD2 agrees at 10 bases. Trimming at V came to 4 bases and at J to 1 base, leaving 13 bases not matched to a gene. This CDR3 comprises 18 residues. In germline, CDR1 is SGHDN, CDR2 FVKESK. For the CDR3, the DNA is TGTGCCAGCAGCCGTTCTACTCGGCTAGCGGGAGTATCCTACGAGCAGTACTTC. As protein: CASSRSTRLAGVSYEQYF.

This CDR3 is CSASRDRSDGANVLTF. In DNA form, the CDR3 reads TGCAGTGCTAGTAGGGACAGATCGGACGGGGCCAACGTCCTGACTTTC. V is TRBV20-1 and J is TRBJ2-6; 7 bases line up with TRBD1. Per the germline V gene, CDR1 is DFQATT and CDR2 is SNEGSKA (reference sequence). Trimming took 3 bases from V and 4 from J; bases not matched to a gene: 9. There are 16 residues in the CDR3.

The genes are TRBV2 and TRBJ2-3; D might be TRBD1 (6 bases). The V end was cut by 7 bases, the J end by 0 bases, with 17 bases between. This CDR3 is 16 amino acids long. Germline V gene sequence: CDR1 SNHLY, CDR2 FYNNEI. CDR3 DNA sequence: TGTGCCAGCACCCCATCCGGCACAGGGAGCACAGATACGCAGTATTTT. Protein product: CASTPSGTGSTDTQYF. Drawing the rest from reference TRBV2 and TRBJ2-3, the complete variable domain is EPEVTQTPSHQVTQMGQEVILRCVPISNHLYFYWYRQILGQKVEFLVSFYNNEISEKSEIFDDQFSVERPDGSNFTLKIRSTKLEDSAMYFCASTPSGTGSTDTQYFGPGTRLTVL.

The chain carries TRBV12-3 or TRBV12-4 and TRBJ2-3, with 8 bases matching TRBD1. CDR3 length: 15 amino acids. J lost 0 bases, V lost 3 bases, and 2 bases had no gene match. The CDR3 DNA is TGTGCCAGCAGTTTGACAGGGGTTAGCACAGATACGCAGTATTTT. It yields the protein CASSLTGVSTDTQYF.

This clonotype was picked up a small number of times. The chain combines TRBV5-1 with TRBJ2-5; D perhaps matches TRBD2 (5 bases). Per germline, CDR1 SGHRS and CDR2 YFSETQ. V lost 2 bases and J 3 bases, leaving 14 bases between the germline ends. The CDR3 spans 15 residues. The CDR3 DNA reads TGCGCCAGCAGCTTCAGGATGGGTAGCGAAGAGACCCAGTACTTC. Translation: CASSFRMGSEETQYF.

The chain is built from TRBV3-1 and TRBJ1-4; 8 nucleotides align to TRBD1. The CDR3 loop spans 15 amino acids. Germline assignment: CDR1 LGHDT and CDR2 YNNKEL (reference sequence). The V segment lost 1 base and the J segment 8 bases; nucleotides outside the gene matches: 6. The CDR3 nucleotides are TGTGCCAGCAGCCAAGGGGGGACAGGACAAGAAAAACTGTTTTTT. Translated, it gives CASSQGGTGQEKLFF. Full variable domain (remainder filled in from reference TRBV3-1 and TRBJ1-4): DTAVSQTPKYLVTQMGNDKSIKCEQNLGHDTMYWYKQDSKKFLKIMFSYNNKELIINETVPNRFSPKSPDKAHLNLHINSLELGDSAVYFCASSQGGTGQEKLFFGSGTQLSVL.

The table lists this clonotype with a few counts. This chain joins TRBV25-1 and TRBJ2-3, with D possibly being TRBD1 or TRBD2 (6 bases each). The length of the CDR3 is 16 residues. Between the trimmed V and J ends, which lost 9 bases and 0 bases, there was a span of 19 bases. CDR1 and CDR2 from the germline V gene are MGHDK and SYGVNS. The CDR3 coding sequence is TGTGCCAGTAGCCCCGCACGGGGGCACAGCACAGATACGCAGTATTTT. This encodes CASSPARGHSTDTQYF.

The V call is TRBV6-2 or TRBV6-3, the J call TRBJ2-7; tentatively, D is TRBD1 or TRBD2 (5 bases each). CDR3 size: 15 residues. CDR1 and CDR2 from the germline V gene are MNHEY and SVGEGT. The ends were cut back, 0 bases at V and 2 bases at J, with 11 bases in the middle. CDR3 protein: CASSYSILGAYEQYV. CDR3 DNA sequence: TGTGCCAGCAGTTACTCGATACTGGGGGCCTACGAGCAGTACGTC.

The chain joins TRBV20-1 to TRBJ2-3; TRBD2 matches 7 bases. The V segment lost 0 bases and the J segment 2 bases; nucleotides outside the gene matches: 2. The CDR3 runs 14 residues. The V gene's germline CDR1 is DFQATT and CDR2 SNEGSKA (reference sequence). CDR3 in DNA: TGCAGTGCTAGAGATACTAGCGTCACAGATACGCAGTATTTT. This codes for CSARDTSVTDTQYF.

This clonotype has ten or more counts. The rearrangement uses TRBV12-3 or TRBV12-4 and TRBJ2-1; 8 bases are a match to TRBD2. The CDR3 length is 15 residues. Losses at the gene ends were 1 base for V and 4 bases for J; bases not matched to a gene: 3. CDR3 in amino acids: CASSLGGRYYNEQFF. The CDR3 DNA sequence: TGTGCCAGCAGTTTAGGCGGGAGGTATTACAATGAGCAGTTCTTC.

This chain's CDR3 is CASSQDGGMSTEAFF. Here the CDR3 DNA reads TGTGCCAGCAGCCAAGACGGGGGGATGAGCACTGAAGCTTTCTTT. The chain employs TRBV3-1 and TRBJ1-1; possible D gene TRBD1, 5 bases. In germline, CDR1 is LGHDT, CDR2 YNNKEL (reference sequence). This CDR3 region has 15 residues. The V gene lost 0 bases and the J gene lost 4 bases, with 12 bases spanning the gap.

This clonotype appeared a few times. V usage is TRBV6-5 and J usage is TRBJ2-7, with 9 bases identical to TRBD1. Germline CDR1 is MNHEY and CDR2 is SVGAGI. CDR3 length: 13 amino acids. With 2 bases clipped from V and 6 bases from J, the junction kept 2 bases outside the gene matches. DNA of the CDR3: TGTGCCAGCAGTTACGGGACAGGGCTCGAGCAGTACTTC. Protein sequence: CASSYGTGLEQYF.

This rearrangement joins TRBV12-3 or TRBV12-4 to TRBJ2-3, with 9 bases fitting TRBD2. This CDR3 region has 16 residues. V lost 6 bases and J lost 2; bases outside the gene matches: 9. The CDR3 DNA reads as TGTGCCAGCAGAGAGGGGGCGGGGGGGCTCACAGATACGCAGTATTTT. Its translation is CASREGAGGLTDTQYF.

V usage is TRBV4-1 and J usage is TRBJ2-1; 11 bases agree with TRBD2. The CDR3 contains 17 residues. Trimming at V came to 4 bases and at J to 4 bases, leaving 9 bases not matched to a gene. Germline values: CDR1 MGHRA, CDR2 YSYEKL. The CDR3 is CASSPQPGTSGYNEQFF. Written as DNA, the CDR3 is TGCGCCAGCAGCCCCCAACCCGGGACTAGCGGATACAATGAGCAGTTCTTC.

This clonotype showed up just once. The CDR3 DNA sequence: TGTGCCAGCAGCGTAACCGAGACAGGGCCAGGGGAGCAGTACTTC. This codes for CASSVTETGPGEQYF. The gene calls are TRBV9 and TRBJ2-7, with TRBD1 matching 7 bases. CDR3 length equals 15 residues. Germline values: CDR1 SGDLS, CDR2 YYNGEE. V lost 1 base and J lost 7; bases outside the gene matches: 11.

The chain links TRBV6-1 to TRBJ1-5, with TRBD1 matching over 11 bases. With 6 bases clipped from V and 9 bases from J, the junction kept 7 bases outside the gene matches. Germline V lookup: CDR1 MNHNS, CDR2 SASEGT. The CDR3 contains 14 residues. In nucleotides, the CDR3 is TGTGCCAGCAGGCCCTGGACAGGGGGCGGGCCCCAGCATTTT. Its translation: CASRPWTGGGPQHF.

In its sample, this clonotype was seen a few times. The chain joins TRBV12-3 or TRBV12-4 to TRBJ1-1; the D gene is possibly TRBD1 (6 bases). Trimming left V 3 bases short and J 3 bases short, with 11 bases between. This CDR3 is 14 amino acids long. In DNA form, the CDR3 reads TGTGCCAGCAGTTTTCGGGGGGCTCACACTGAAGCTTTCTTT. This codes for CASSFRGAHTEAFF.

Only a few counts were recorded for this clonotype. V and J are TRBV7-9 and TRBJ1-3; possibly TRBD1 for D (5 bases). The germline V gene has CDR1 SEHNR and CDR2 FQNEAQ (reference sequence). V dropped 3 bases and J dropped 0 bases, with 12 bases sitting between them. This CDR3 is 16 amino acids long. The CDR3 DNA is TGTGCCAGCAGCTTGACAGACCCATTCTCTGGAAACACCATATATTTT. This gives the protein CASSLTDPFSGNTIYF. Combining the CDR3 with reference TRBV7-9 and TRBJ1-3 gives the whole variable domain DTGVSQNPRHKITKRGQNVTFRCDPISEHNRLYWYRQTLGQGPEFLTYFQNEAQLEKSRLLSDRFSAERPKGSFSTLEIQRTEQGDSAMYLCASSLTDPFSGNTIYFGEGSWLTVV.

The chain combines TRBV10-1 with TRBJ2-3, with 7 positions matching TRBD1. V lost 3 bases, J lost 8 bases, and 14 bases stayed unmatched. The CDR3 runs to 16 residues. CDR1 is WNHNN and CDR2 is SYGVQD in the germline V gene (reference sequence). CDR3 loop: CASSDSGQEVEGTQYF. Here the CDR3 DNA reads TGCGCCAGCAGTGACTCCGGACAGGAGGTGGAAGGTACGCAGTATTTT.

This clonotype came up a few times. The chain links TRBV5-1 to TRBJ2-1, with D tentatively TRBD2 (6 bases). CDR1 and CDR2 from the germline V gene are SGHRS and YFSETQ. V lost 4 bases, J lost 0 bases, and 11 bases lay in between. The CDR3 runs 15 residues. CDR3: CASSGGVNSYNEQFF. CDR3 bases: TGCGCCAGCAGCGGCGGGGTAAACTCCTACAATGAGCAGTTCTTC.

This chain links TRBV20-1 with TRBJ2-1; weak D call: TRBD2 (5 bases). V gave up 6 bases and J gave up 0 bases, with 15 bases separating them. Germline V lookup: CDR1 DFQATT, CDR2 SNEGSKA (reference sequence). This CDR3 comprises 15 residues. CDR3 residues: CSANPGDRSYNEQFF. The CDR3 DNA sequence: TGCAGTGCCAACCCCGGGGATCGCTCCTACAATGAGCAGTTCTTC.

V gene TRBV3-1 combines with J gene TRBJ2-1, with D perhaps TRBD1 (6 bases). There are 14 residues in the CDR3. The ends were cut back, 1 base at V and 8 bases at J, with 12 bases in the middle. Germline values: CDR1 LGHDT, CDR2 YNNKEL (reference sequence). CDR3 region: CASSQVGTPDEQFF. CDR3 nucleotides: TGTGCCAGCAGCCAAGTTGGGACACCGGATGAGCAGTTCTTC.

This clonotype was observed a few times. This sequence joins TRBV6-1 and TRBJ1-1; TRBD1 agrees at 7 bases. From germline, CDR1 is MNHNS and CDR2 SASEGT. The CDR3 runs 15 residues. The V and J ends lost 6 bases and 1 base, in that order; junction bases with no gene match: 8. CDR3 protein: CASRPQGSRNTEAFF. The CDR3 region has the DNA TGTGCCAGCAGACCACAGGGGAGCCGGAACACTGAAGCTTTCTTT.

This sequence joins TRBV5-5 and TRBJ1-1, with D possibly matching TRBD1 (6 bases). CDR3 length: 15 residues. V lost 4 bases and J 4 bases, leaving 17 bases between the germline ends. Germline V gene data show CDR1 as SGHKS and CDR2 as YYEKEE (reference sequence). CDR3 loop: CASSPANQGTTEAFF. The DNA for the CDR3 is TGTGCCAGCAGCCCGGCGAATCAGGGGACCACTGAAGCTTTCTTT.

This clonotype was detected only a few times. The V call is TRBV6-6, the J call TRBJ2-1; D remains unclear. With 6 bases removed from V and 8 bases from J, the gap between germline ends came to 8 bases. This CDR3 contains 11 residues. CDR1 and CDR2 (germline): MNHNY, SVGAGI (reference sequence). CDR3 coding DNA: TGTGCCAGCAGCCACCTTGATGAGCAGTTCTTC. Amino acids: CASSHLDEQFF.

The chain has TRBV29-1 and TRBJ2-7; D might be TRBD1 (6 bases). Germline lookup yields CDR1 SQVTM and CDR2 ANQGSEA. V lost 3 bases, J lost 4 bases, and 22 bases lay in between. This CDR3 is built from 16 residues. CDR3 bases: TGCAGCGTTGAGGGGGTCAGGGGCTGGAGCCCTTACGAGCAGTACGTC. Encoded protein: CSVEGVRGWSPYEQYV.

This chain connects TRBV7-6 to TRBJ2-7; 10 bases map to TRBD2. The germline V gene has CDR1 SGHVS and CDR2 FNYEAQ. The CDR3 has 16 residues. V trimming: 1 base; J trimming: 6 bases; junction bases outside the gene matches: 9. This CDR3 reads CASSLGLAGARGEQYF. For the CDR3, the DNA is TGTGCCAGCAGCTTAGGCCTAGCGGGAGCAAGGGGCGAGCAGTACTTC.

The genes are TRBV6-1 and TRBJ2-1, with TRBD2 matching over 9 bases. This CDR3 has 15 residues. The V gene's germline CDR1 is MNHNS and CDR2 SASEGT. V dropped 6 bases and J dropped 7; count of bases not matched to a gene: 10. The CDR3 loop is CASRLLAGSMNEQFF. CDR3 bases: TGTGCCAGCAGGCTCCTAGCGGGGTCTATGAATGAGCAGTTCTTC.

This clonotype was found a few times. The chain uses TRBV11-2 and TRBJ1-4, with a weak D call TRBD1 (6 bases). V gave up 7 bases and J gave up 8 bases, with 17 bases separating them. The CDR3 has 14 amino acids. CDR1 is SGHAT, CDR2 FQNNGV, per germline. CDR3 sequence reads: CASTSRGLAEKLFF. The DNA for the CDR3 is TGTGCCAGCACCTCCAGGGGCTTGGCCGAAAAACTGTTTTTT.

The rearrangement joins TRBV27 to TRBJ1-1; D is ambiguous. Germline assignment: CDR1 MNHEY and CDR2 SMNVEV (reference sequence). Trimming removed 2 bases from V and 0 bases from J, with 13 bases in between. This CDR3 has 16 residues. The CDR3 DNA reads as TGTGCCAGCAGTTTAATGGCTGGCAGCATGAACACTGAAGCTTTCTTT. The encoded protein is CASSLMAGSMNTEAFF.

In this sample, this clonotype turned up a few times. The chain uses TRBV12-3 or TRBV12-4 and TRBJ2-3, with TRBD2 matching over 7 bases. The CDR3 is made up of 18 amino acids. The V segment lost 6 bases and the J segment 0 bases; nucleotides outside the gene matches: 15. CDR3 in amino acids: CASSLGRPWADSTDTQYF. In DNA, the CDR3 is TGTGCCAGCAGCCTCGGGAGGCCATGGGCAGACAGCACAGATACGCAGTATTTT.